These 11 T cell receptor beta chains were all obtained from the same sample, sequenced in a study of T-cell reconstitution after alpha-beta-depleted transplantation in children. Library preparation (for TCRbeta) was performed with unique molecular identifiers. TCRdb passed the PCR reads through MiXCR, listing each CDR3 protein once. In the table there are some 290,000 distinct CDR3 sequences, approximately 9.6% of which are singletons. Source: PBMCs from the stem cell graft donor, taken from the stem cell graft. Source of these receptors: a human donor who donated a stem cell graft to a child with SCID.

V and J are TRBV6-5 and TRBJ2-4, with TRBD1 as a possible D gene (6 bases). From germline, CDR1 is MNHEY and CDR2 SVGAGI. V was trimmed by 6 bases and J by 5 bases, leaving 11 bases between them. CDR3 length: 13 amino acids. CDR3 amino acids: CASRKTGENIQYF. The CDR3, as DNA: TGTGCCAGCAGAAAGACAGGAGAAAACATTCAGTACTTC.

Comment on this clonotype: Since a much larger clone is just one base distant, this may be a read error. The chain's CDR3 is CACSSAGGVWGTDTQYF. The CDR3, as DNA: TGTGCCTGCAGTTCCGCCGGCGGGGTGTGGGGCACAGATACGCAGTATTTT. This chain uses TRBV6-5 with TRBJ2-3; D might be TRBD2 (6 bases). From germline, CDR1 is MNHEY and CDR2 SVGAGI. CDR3 size: 17 residues.

Details on this clonotype: This may be a read error, as it is one base from a much larger clone. J is TRBJ2-3 and V is TRBV10-3; 11 bases align to TRBD2. Germline assignment: CDR1 ENHRY and CDR2 SYGVKD. J gave up 5 bases and V 10 bases, and 11 bases lay outside the gene matches. This CDR3 has 15 amino acids. CDR3 sequence reads: CATLGTSGRGDTQYF. The CDR3 DNA sequence: TGTGCCACCCTGGGGACTAGCGGAAGGGGAGATACGCAGTATTTT.

This clonotype was detected ten times or more. J is TRBJ1-4 and V is TRBV12-3 or TRBV12-4; weak D call: TRBD1 (6 bases). V was pared by 4 bases and J by 7 bases, with 16 bases between. This CDR3 has 15 amino acids. CDR3 loop: CASSSQGGGGEKLFF. The CDR3 bases are TGTGCCAGCAGTTCACAGGGAGGAGGAGGTGAAAAACTGTTTTTT.

The sample holds a few counts of this clonotype. V gene TRBV25-1 combines with J gene TRBJ2-2; D is unresolved. Per germline, CDR1 MGHDK and CDR2 SYGVNS. Trimming left V 4 bases short and J 6 bases short, with 3 bases between. The CDR3 runs 11 residues. The CDR3 DNA reads as TGTGCCAGCAGTGTACCCGGGGAGCTGTTTTTT. Residues: CASSVPGELFF.

This clonotype came up a few times. For the CDR3, the DNA is TGCAGTGCTAGAACGTCCCACCTTGTGGGGGAAAGGTTAGCTGAAGCTTTCTTT. Protein: CSARTSHLVGERLAEAFF. V usage is TRBV20-1 and J usage is TRBJ1-1, with D perhaps TRBD1 (5 bases). Trimming stripped 2 bases from V and 6 bases from J, with 28 bases between. This CDR3 is 18 amino acids long. Germline CDR1 and CDR2: DFQATT and SNEGSKA (reference sequence).

This clonotype was seen more than once but under ten times. This rearrangement joins TRBV7-2 to TRBJ1-1; 8 bases align to TRBD1. CDR1 and CDR2 from the germline V gene are SGHTA and FQGNSA. The CDR3 sequence is 15 residues long. V lost 2 bases and J lost 3; bases outside the gene matches: 5. CDR3 nucleotide sequence: TGTGCCAGCAGCTTACAGGGGGCGTTGGACACTGAAGCTTTCTTT. This gives the protein CASSLQGALDTEAFF.

Ten or more counts support this clonotype. The chain carries TRBV5-1 and TRBJ2-7; D gene uncertain. The CDR3 runs 15 residues. The germline V gene has CDR1 SGHRS and CDR2 YFSETQ. The germline V and J ends were trimmed by 5 bases and 3 bases, with 18 bases remaining between them. CDR3 nucleotides: TGCGCCAGCAGATCCGACAAGGGATATCTCTACGAGCAGTACTTC. As protein: CASRSDKGYLYEQYF.

In this sample, this clonotype turned up many times. The J gene is TRBJ2-1, the V gene TRBV10-2; possible D gene TRBD1, 6 bases. V dropped 4 bases and J dropped 0 bases, with 13 bases sitting between them. Germline loops: CDR1 WSHSY, CDR2 SAAADI. The CDR3 consists of 16 residues. Here the CDR3 reads CASSGTVRSSYNEQFF. CDR3 nucleotides: TGCGCCAGCAGTGGGACAGTAAGAAGCTCCTACAATGAGCAGTTCTTC.

This clonotype came up a few times. This chain uses TRBV5-4 with TRBJ2-2, with 12 positions matching TRBD2. CDR1 is SGHNT, CDR2 YYREEE, per germline (reference sequence). The V and J ends lost 4 bases and 3 bases, in that order; junction bases with no gene match: 7. The CDR3 covers 17 residues. Written as DNA, the CDR3 is TGTGCCAGCAGCCCGGCCGGACTAGCGGGGTACACCGGGGAGCTGTTTTTT. Residues: CASSPAGLAGYTGELFF.

J is TRBJ2-7 and V is TRBV4-2; tentatively, D is TRBD1 or TRBD2 (6 bases each). The germline CDR1 and CDR2 sequences are LGHNA and YNFKEQ. The ends were cut back, 4 bases at V and 4 bases at J, with 14 bases in the middle. The CDR3 sequence is 14 residues long. CDR3 residues: CASSPTGRGYEQYF. The CDR3 DNA follows: TGTGCCAGCAGCCCGACAGGTCGGGGGTACGAGCAGTACTTC.